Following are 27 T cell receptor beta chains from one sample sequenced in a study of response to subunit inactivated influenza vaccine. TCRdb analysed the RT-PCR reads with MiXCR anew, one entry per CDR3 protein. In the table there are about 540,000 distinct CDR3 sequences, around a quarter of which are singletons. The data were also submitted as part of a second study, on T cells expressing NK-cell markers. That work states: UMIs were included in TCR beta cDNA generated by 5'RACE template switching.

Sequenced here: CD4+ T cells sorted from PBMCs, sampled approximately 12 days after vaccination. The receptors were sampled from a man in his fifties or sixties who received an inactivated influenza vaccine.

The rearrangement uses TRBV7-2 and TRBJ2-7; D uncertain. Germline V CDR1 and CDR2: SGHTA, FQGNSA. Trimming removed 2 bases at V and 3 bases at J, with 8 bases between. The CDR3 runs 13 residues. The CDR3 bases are TGTGCCAGCAGCTTATTCAGCGACTACGAGCAGTACTTC. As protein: CASSLFSDYEQYF.

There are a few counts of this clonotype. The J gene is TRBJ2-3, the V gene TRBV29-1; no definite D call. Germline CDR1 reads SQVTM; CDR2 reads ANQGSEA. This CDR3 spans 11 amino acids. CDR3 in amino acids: CTIRGTDTQYF. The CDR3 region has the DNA TGCACCATTAGGGGCACAGATACGCAGTATTTT.

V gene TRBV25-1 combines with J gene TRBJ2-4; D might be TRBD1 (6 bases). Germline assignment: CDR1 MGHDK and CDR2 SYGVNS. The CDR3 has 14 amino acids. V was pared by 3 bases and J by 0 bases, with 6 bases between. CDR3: CASSETGAKNIQYF. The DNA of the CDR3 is TGTGCCAGCAGTGAGACAGGAGCCAAAAACATTCAGTACTTC.

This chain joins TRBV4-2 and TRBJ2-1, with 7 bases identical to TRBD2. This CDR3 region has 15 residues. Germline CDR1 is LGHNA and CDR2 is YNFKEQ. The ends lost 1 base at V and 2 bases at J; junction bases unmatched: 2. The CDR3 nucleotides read TGTGCCAGCAGCCAAGTGACTAGCACCTACAATGAGCAGTTCTTC. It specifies CASSQVTSTYNEQFF.

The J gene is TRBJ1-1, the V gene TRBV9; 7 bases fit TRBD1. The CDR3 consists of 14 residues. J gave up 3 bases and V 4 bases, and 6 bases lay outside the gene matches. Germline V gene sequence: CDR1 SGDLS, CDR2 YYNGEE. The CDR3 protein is CASSPDRRDTEAFF. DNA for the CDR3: TGTGCCAGCAGCCCGGACAGGAGGGACACTGAAGCTTTCTTT.

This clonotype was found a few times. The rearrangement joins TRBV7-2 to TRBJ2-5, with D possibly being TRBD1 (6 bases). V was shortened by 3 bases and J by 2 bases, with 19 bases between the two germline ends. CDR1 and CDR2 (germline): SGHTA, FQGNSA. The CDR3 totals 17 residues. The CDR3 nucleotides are TGTGCCAGCAGCTTCCACCCCCCCAGGGGTTCTCAAGAGACCCAGTACTTC. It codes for CASSFHPPRGSQETQYF.

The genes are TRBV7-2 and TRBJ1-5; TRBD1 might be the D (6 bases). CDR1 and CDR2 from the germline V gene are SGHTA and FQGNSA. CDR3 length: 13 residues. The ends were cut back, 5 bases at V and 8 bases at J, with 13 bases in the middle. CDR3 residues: CASSRTYREPQHF. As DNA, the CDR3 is TGTGCCAGCAGCCGTACCTACAGGGAGCCCCAGCATTTT.

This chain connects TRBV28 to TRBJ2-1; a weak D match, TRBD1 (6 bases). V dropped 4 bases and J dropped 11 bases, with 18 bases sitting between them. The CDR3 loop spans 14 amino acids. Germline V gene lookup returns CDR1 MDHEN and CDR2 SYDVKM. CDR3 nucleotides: TGTGCCAGCAGTTCCCTAGACAGGAACTGGAAGCAGTTCTTC. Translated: CASSSLDRNWKQFF.

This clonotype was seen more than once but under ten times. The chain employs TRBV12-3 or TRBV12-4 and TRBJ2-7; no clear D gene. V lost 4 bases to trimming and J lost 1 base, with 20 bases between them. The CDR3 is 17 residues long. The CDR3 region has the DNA TGTGCCAGCAGTTCACGACCTTGGGGAACGAAATCCTACGAGCAGTACTTC. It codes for CASSSRPWGTKSYEQYF.

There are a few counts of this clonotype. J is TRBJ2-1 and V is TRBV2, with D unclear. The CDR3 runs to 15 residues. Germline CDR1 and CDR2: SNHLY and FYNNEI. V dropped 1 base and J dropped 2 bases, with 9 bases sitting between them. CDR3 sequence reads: CASSEGKNTYNEQFF. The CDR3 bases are TGTGCCAGCAGTGAAGGCAAGAACACCTACAATGAGCAGTTCTTC. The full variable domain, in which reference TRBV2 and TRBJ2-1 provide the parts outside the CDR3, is EPEVTQTPSHQVTQMGQEVILRCVPISNHLYFYWYRQILGQKVEFLVSFYNNEISEKSEIFDDQFSVERPDGSNFTLKIRSTKLEDSAMYFCASSEGKNTYNEQFFGPGTRLTVL.

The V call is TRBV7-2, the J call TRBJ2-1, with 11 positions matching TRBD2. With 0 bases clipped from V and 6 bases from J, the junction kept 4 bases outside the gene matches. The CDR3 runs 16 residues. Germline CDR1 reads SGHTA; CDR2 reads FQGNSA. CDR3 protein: CASSLAHSGRGNEQFF. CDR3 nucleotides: TGTGCCAGCAGCTTAGCGCATAGCGGGAGGGGCAATGAGCAGTTCTTC.

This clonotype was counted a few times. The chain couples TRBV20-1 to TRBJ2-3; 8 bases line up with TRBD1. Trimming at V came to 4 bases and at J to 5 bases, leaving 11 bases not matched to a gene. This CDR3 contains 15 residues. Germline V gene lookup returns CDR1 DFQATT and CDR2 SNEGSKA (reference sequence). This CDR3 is CSAKGRQGKGDTQYF. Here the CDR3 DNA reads TGCAGTGCTAAAGGGAGACAGGGGAAGGGAGATACGCAGTATTTT.

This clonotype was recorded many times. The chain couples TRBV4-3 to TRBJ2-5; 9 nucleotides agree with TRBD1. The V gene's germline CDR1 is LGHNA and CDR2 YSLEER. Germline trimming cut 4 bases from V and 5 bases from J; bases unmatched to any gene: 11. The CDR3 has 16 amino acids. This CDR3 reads CASSLENRGRGETQYF. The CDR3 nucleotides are TGCGCCAGCAGCCTCGAAAACAGGGGGCGCGGGGAGACCCAGTACTTC.

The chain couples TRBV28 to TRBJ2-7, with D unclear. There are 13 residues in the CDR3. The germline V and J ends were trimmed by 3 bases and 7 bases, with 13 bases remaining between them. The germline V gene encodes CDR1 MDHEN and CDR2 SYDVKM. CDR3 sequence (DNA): TGTGCCAGCAGTTTGGTGTCTCGTGGGGAGCAGTACTTC. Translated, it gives CASSLVSRGEQYF.

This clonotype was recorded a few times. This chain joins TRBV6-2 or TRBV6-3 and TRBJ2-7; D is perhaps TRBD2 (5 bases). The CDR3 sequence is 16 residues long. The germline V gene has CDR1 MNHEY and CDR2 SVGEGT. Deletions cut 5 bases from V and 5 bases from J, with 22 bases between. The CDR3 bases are TGTGCCAGCAGTAGTGGAAAGCGGTCTCCGAACCACGAGCAGTACTTC. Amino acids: CASSSGKRSPNHEQYF.

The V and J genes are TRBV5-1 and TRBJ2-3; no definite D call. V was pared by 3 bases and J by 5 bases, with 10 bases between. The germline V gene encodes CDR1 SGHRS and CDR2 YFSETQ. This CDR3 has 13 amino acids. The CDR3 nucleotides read TGCGCCAGCAGCTCGCTAGGCCTAGATACGCAGTATTTT. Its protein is CASSSLGLDTQYF.

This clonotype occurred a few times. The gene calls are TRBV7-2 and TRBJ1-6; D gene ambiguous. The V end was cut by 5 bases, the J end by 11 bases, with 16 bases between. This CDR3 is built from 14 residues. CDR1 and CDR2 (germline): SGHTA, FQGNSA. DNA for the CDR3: TGTGCCAGCAGCCCACGGGTGGGAGAGGCACCCCTCCACTTT. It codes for CASSPRVGEAPLHF.

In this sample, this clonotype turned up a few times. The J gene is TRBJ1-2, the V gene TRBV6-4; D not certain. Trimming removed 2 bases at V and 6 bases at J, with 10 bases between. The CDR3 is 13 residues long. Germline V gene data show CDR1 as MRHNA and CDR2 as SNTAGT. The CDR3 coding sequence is TGTGCCAGCAGTGACCCACTGTTCAATGGCTACACCTTC. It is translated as CASSDPLFNGYTF.

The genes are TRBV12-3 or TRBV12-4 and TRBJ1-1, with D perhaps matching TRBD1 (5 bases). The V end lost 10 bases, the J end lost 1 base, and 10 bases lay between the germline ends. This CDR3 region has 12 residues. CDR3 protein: CAIRTGNTEAFF. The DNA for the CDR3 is TGTGCCATCCGTACAGGGAACACTGAAGCTTTCTTT.

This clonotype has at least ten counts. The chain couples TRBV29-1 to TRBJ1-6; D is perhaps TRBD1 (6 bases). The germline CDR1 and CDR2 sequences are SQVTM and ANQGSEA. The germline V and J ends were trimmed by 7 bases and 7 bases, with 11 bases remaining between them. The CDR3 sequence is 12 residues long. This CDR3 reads CSARQGNSPLHF. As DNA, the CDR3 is TGCAGCGCCCGCCAGGGGAATTCACCCCTCCACTTT.

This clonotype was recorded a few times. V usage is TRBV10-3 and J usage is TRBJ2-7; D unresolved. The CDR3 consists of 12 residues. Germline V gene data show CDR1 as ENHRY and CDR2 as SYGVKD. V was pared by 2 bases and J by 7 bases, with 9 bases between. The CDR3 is CAISESQLEQYF. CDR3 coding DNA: TGTGCCATCAGTGAGAGCCAACTTGAGCAGTACTTC.

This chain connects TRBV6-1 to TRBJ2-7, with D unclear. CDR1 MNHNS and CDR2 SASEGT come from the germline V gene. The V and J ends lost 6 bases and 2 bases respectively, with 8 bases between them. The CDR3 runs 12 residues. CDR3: CASRIEPYEQYF. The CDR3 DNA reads TGTGCCAGCAGAATAGAGCCCTACGAGCAGTACTTC.

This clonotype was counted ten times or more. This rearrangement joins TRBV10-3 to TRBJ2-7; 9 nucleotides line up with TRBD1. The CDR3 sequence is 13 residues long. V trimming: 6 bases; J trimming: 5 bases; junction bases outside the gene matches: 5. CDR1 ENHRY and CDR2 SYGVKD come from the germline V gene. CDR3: CAISWGQGNEQYF. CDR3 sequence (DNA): TGTGCCATCAGCTGGGGACAGGGTAACGAGCAGTACTTC.

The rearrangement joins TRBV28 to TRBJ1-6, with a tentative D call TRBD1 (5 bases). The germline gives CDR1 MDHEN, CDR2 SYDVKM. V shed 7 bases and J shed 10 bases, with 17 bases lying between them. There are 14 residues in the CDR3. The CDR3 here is CASTPQGRDSPLHF. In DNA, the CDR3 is TGTGCCAGCACCCCCCAGGGAAGGGACTCACCCCTCCACTTT. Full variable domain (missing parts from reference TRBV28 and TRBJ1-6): DVKVTQSSRYLVKRTGEKVFLECVQDMDHENMFWYRQDPGLGLRLIYFSYDVKMKEKGDIPEGYSVSREKKERFSLILESASTNQTSMYLCASTPQGRDSPLHFGNGTRLTVT.

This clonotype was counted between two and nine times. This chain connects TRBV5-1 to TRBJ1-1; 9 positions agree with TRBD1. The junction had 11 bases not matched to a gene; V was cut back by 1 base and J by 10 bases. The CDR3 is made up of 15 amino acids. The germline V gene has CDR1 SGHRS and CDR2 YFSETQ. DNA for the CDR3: TGCGCCAGCAGCTTGAACATTGGGACAGGGTATGGAGCTTTCTTT. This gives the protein CASSLNIGTGYGAFF.

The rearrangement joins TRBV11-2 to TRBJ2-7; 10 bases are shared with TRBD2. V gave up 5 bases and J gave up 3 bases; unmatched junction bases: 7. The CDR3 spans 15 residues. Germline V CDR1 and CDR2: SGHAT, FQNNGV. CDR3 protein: CASSLRRTSGYEQYF. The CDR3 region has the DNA TGTGCCAGCAGCCTACGGCGGACTAGCGGCTACGAGCAGTACTTC.

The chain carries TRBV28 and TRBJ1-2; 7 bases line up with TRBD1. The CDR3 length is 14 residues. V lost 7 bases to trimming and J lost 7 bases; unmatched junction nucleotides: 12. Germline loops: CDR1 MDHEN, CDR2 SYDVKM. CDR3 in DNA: TGTGCCAGCACTATATCGGACAGGATTACTGGCTACACCTTC. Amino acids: CASTISDRITGYTF.